The T cell receptor (beta chain) described here comes from a study of patients and donors after allogeneic stem cell transplantation. In germline, CDR1 is MNHEY, CDR2 SVGAGI. V was trimmed by 0 bases and J by 2 bases, leaving 13 bases between them. This CDR3 has 17 amino acids. TCRdb reanalysed the RT-PCR reads using MiXCR and keeps one entry per CDR3 protein. This sample has about 160,000 distinct CDR3 sequences; roughly two fifths occur once, and the top ten carry 50% to 65%. The clonotype was recovered from a human donor who was either an allogeneic HSCT recipient or a stem cell or donor lymphocyte infusion donor (not recorded which). It is not recorded whose cells these are; they may come from a transplant donor. Sequencing used blood, either unsorted or a sorted T cell fraction (not recorded which). This chain uses TRBV6-5 with TRBJ1-4, with D tentatively TRBD1 (5 bases). CDR3 region: CASSYSPGGSTNEKLFF. In nucleotides, the CDR3 is TGTGCCAGCAGTTACTCGCCGGGGGGATCGACTAATGAAAAACTGTTTTTT.